The 26 T cell receptor beta chains given below trace back to one sample, sequenced in a study of CD8 T cells in Susac syndrome. The RNA input was about 0.45 to 1 ug, and it was reverse transcribed with random hexamers. TCRdb re-derived calls from the immunoSEQ multiplex PCR reads in MiXCR, one entry per CDR3 protein. The data contain under 85,000 distinct CDR3 sequences, approximately 93% of them singletons. The sample was CD8+ T cells from PBMCs. The receptors stem from a human donor with multiple sclerosis.

This rearrangement joins TRBV30 to TRBJ2-3; 10 bases map to TRBD1. CDR1 and CDR2 (germline): GTSNPN, SVGIG (reference sequence). Losses at the gene ends were 3 bases for V and 3 bases for J; bases not matched to a gene: 6. CDR3 length equals 15 residues. The CDR3 loop reads CAWSGTGEGTDTQYF. Here the CDR3 DNA reads TGTGCCTGGAGCGGGACAGGGGAGGGGACAGATACGCAGTATTTT. Full variable domain (missing parts from reference TRBV30 and TRBJ2-3): SQTIHQWPATLVQPVGSPLSLECTVEGTSNPNLYWYRQAAGRGLQLLFYSVGIGQISSEVPQNLSASRPQDRQFILSSKKLLLSDSGFYLCAWSGTGEGTDTQYFGPGTRLTVL.

The rearrangement joins TRBV7-9 to TRBJ2-7; tentatively, D is TRBD2 (5 bases). Germline CDR1 reads SEHNR; CDR2 reads FQNEAQ (reference sequence). The CDR3 runs 11 residues. V was cut by 5 bases and J by 6 bases, with 8 bases left in between. The CDR3 is CASSPGVEQYF. As DNA, the CDR3 is TGTGCCAGCAGCCCCGGGGTCGAGCAGTACTTC. Supplemented by reference TRBV7-9 and TRBJ2-7, the full variable domain reads DTGVSQNPRHKITKRGQNVTFRCDPISEHNRLYWYRQTLGQGPEFLTYFQNEAQLEKSRLLSDRFSAERPKGSFSTLEIQRTEQGDSAMYLCASSPGVEQYFGPGTRLTVT.

This clonotype was detected once. The chain combines TRBV27 with TRBJ2-7; tentatively, D is TRBD1 (6 bases). V lost 5 bases to trimming and J lost 2 bases, with 13 bases between them. The germline V gene has CDR1 MNHEY and CDR2 SMNVEV (reference sequence). The CDR3 contains 14 residues. The CDR3 DNA follows: TGTGCCAGCAGTAAACAGGGTCGAACCTACGAGCAGTACTTC. Protein: CASSKQGRTYEQYF.

V gene TRBV5-4 combines with J gene TRBJ2-7; tentative D call: TRBD2 (6 bases). Trimming removed 3 bases at V and 6 bases at J, with 16 bases between. The CDR3 extends over 14 amino acids. The V gene's germline CDR1 is SGHNT and CDR2 YYREEE (reference sequence). CDR3 protein: CASSWGDPRVEQYF. The CDR3 coding sequence is TGTGCCAGCAGCTGGGGGGATCCCCGAGTCGAGCAGTACTTC.

The genes are TRBV13 and TRBJ1-2; D is undetermined. CDR3 length equals 12 residues. CDR1 and CDR2 from the germline V gene are PRHDT and FYEKMQ (reference sequence). V lost 3 bases, J lost 8 bases, and 10 bases lay in between. CDR3 DNA sequence: TGTGCCAGCAGCTTCGGACCCGCGGGCTACACCTTC. Its translation is CASSFGPAGYTF.

V and J are TRBV9 and TRBJ1-2; D is possibly TRBD1 (6 bases). Trimming removed 0 bases at V and 3 bases at J, with 12 bases between. The CDR3 has 15 residues. Germline V gene lookup returns CDR1 SGDLS and CDR2 YYNGEE. CDR3 nucleotide sequence: TGTGCCAGCAGCGTAGGGGGGGACACTGACTATGGCTACACCTTC. It is translated as CASSVGGDTDYGYTF.

The CDR3 region has the DNA TGTGCCAGCAGCCCTGCGACTAAATACTACGAGCAGTACTTC. This codes for CASSPATKYYEQYF. The gene calls are TRBV12-3 or TRBV12-4 and TRBJ2-7; tentative D call: TRBD2 (5 bases). The CDR3 length is 14 residues. The V end was cut by 6 bases, the J end by 3 bases, with 15 bases between.

The chain carries TRBV6-2 or TRBV6-3 and TRBJ1-5; 7 bases are shared with TRBD1. Germline CDR1 is MNHEY and CDR2 is SVGEGT. Unmatched junction bases numbered 8, after V lost 4 bases and J lost 2 bases. This CDR3 region has 16 residues. The CDR3, as DNA: TGTGCCAGCAGTTCCCTCTTAACAGGGGGCAATCAGCCCCAGCATTTT. Translated, it gives CASSSLLTGGNQPQHF.

The CDR3 is CASSHGAGRLDEQYF. CDR3 DNA sequence: TGTGCCAGCAGCCATGGCGCAGGGCGGCTCGACGAGCAGTACTTC. The chain is built from TRBV3-1 and TRBJ2-7; possible D gene TRBD1, 5 bases. The CDR3 spans 15 residues. Trimming took off 3 bases at V and 5 bases at J, with 17 bases between the two ends. Germline CDR1 LGHDT, CDR2 YNNKEL (reference sequence).

The chain has TRBV2 and TRBJ2-1, with 14 bases aligning to TRBD2. The CDR3 extends over 14 amino acids. The germline gives CDR1 SNHLY, CDR2 FYNNEI. V lost 4 bases, J lost 9 bases, and 2 bases stayed unmatched. The CDR3 here is CASSGLAGGGEQFF. The CDR3 nucleotides are TGTGCCAGCAGTGGACTAGCGGGAGGGGGTGAGCAGTTCTTC.

V gene TRBV27 combines with J gene TRBJ1-1; unclear D gene. The CDR3 is made up of 14 amino acids. From germline, CDR1 is MNHEY and CDR2 SMNVEV (reference sequence). V gave up 2 bases and J gave up 3 bases, with 10 bases separating them. CDR3 nucleotide sequence: TGTGCCAGCAGTTTAAACTCGGGGTACACTGAAGCTTTCTTT. As protein: CASSLNSGYTEAFF.

The chain carries TRBV7-9 and TRBJ2-1; possible D gene TRBD1, 6 bases. Germline lookup yields CDR1 SEHNR and CDR2 FQNEAQ (reference sequence). The CDR3 covers 12 residues. V was clipped by 4 bases and J by 7 bases, with 8 bases between them. CDR3 region: CASSSGQNEQFF. CDR3 DNA sequence: TGTGCCAGCAGCTCCGGACAGAATGAGCAGTTCTTC.

J is TRBJ2-1 and V is TRBV15; 13 bases are shared with TRBD2. Looked up from germline, CDR1 is LNHNV and CDR2 is YYDKDF (reference sequence). CDR3 length equals 15 residues. After removal of 2 bases from V and 6 bases from J, the junction contained 1 base not matched to a gene. The CDR3 loop reads CATSRRLAGGNEQFF. Here the CDR3 DNA reads TGTGCCACCAGCAGAAGACTAGCGGGGGGCAATGAGCAGTTCTTC.

The chain uses TRBV27 and TRBJ2-5; no firm D call. CDR1 MNHEY and CDR2 SMNVEV come from the germline V gene (reference sequence). This CDR3 comprises 15 residues. V lost 5 bases and J lost 1, with 14 bases in between. The CDR3 loop reads CASSPLDKVQETQYF. The DNA for the CDR3 is TGTGCCAGCAGTCCCCTTGACAAGGTCCAAGAGACCCAGTACTTC.

This clonotype came up once. The chain couples TRBV6-4 to TRBJ2-3, with 9 positions matching TRBD2. The V gene's germline CDR1 is MRHNA and CDR2 SNTAGT. The V gene end was trimmed by 3 bases and the J gene end by 4 bases; junction bases not matched to a gene: 5. The CDR3 has 15 amino acids. CDR3 DNA: TGTGCCAGCAGTGAGCGGGGGGGCTCCGCAGATACGCAGTATTTT. As protein: CASSERGGSADTQYF.

The rearrangement uses TRBV19 and TRBJ1-5; the D gene is possibly TRBD1 (5 bases). The CDR3 contains 16 residues. Germline loops: CDR1 LNHDA, CDR2 SQIVND (reference sequence). Trimming took 6 bases from V and 2 from J, leaving 17 bases between them. The CDR3 reads CASSPEGREGNQPQHF. DNA for the CDR3: TGTGCCAGTAGCCCGGAGGGGCGGGAAGGCAATCAGCCCCAGCATTTT.

The chain is built from TRBV2 and TRBJ2-1; 10 bases align to TRBD1. Germline-derived CDR1 and CDR2 are SNHLY and FYNNEI. With 2 bases clipped from V and 6 bases from J, the junction kept 4 bases outside the gene matches. The CDR3 sequence is 15 residues long. The CDR3 sequence: CASSETGTGANEQFF. DNA for the CDR3: TGTGCCAGCAGTGAAACCGGGACAGGGGCCAATGAGCAGTTCTTC. Variable domain in full (rest from reference TRBV2 and TRBJ2-1): EPEVTQTPSHQVTQMGQEVILRCVPISNHLYFYWYRQILGQKVEFLVSFYNNEISEKSEIFDDQFSVERPDGSNFTLKIRSTKLEDSAMYFCASSETGTGANEQFFGPGTRLTVL.

This chain uses TRBV19 with TRBJ1-5; no clear D. Germline V gives CDR1 LNHDA, CDR2 SQIVND (reference sequence). V dropped 4 bases and J dropped 0 bases, with 10 bases sitting between them. The CDR3 consists of 15 residues. The CDR3 region is CASSNDPNSNQPQHF. In DNA, the CDR3 is TGTGCCAGTAGTAACGATCCAAATAGCAATCAGCCCCAGCATTTT. Using reference TRBV19 and TRBJ1-5 for the parts outside the CDR3, the full variable domain is DGGITQSPKYLFRKEGQNVTLSCEQNLNHDAMYWYRQDPGQGLRLIYYSQIVNDFQKGDIAEGYSVSREKKESFPLTVTSAQKNPTAFYLCASSNDPNSNQPQHFGDGTRLSIL.

The chain couples TRBV20-1 to TRBJ1-1; TRBD1 aligns across 7 bases. CDR1 and CDR2 (germline): DFQATT, SNEGSKA (reference sequence). This CDR3 is 15 amino acids long. Unmatched junction bases numbered 9, after V lost 4 bases and J lost 1 base. Here the CDR3 DNA reads TGCAGTGCTATAGACAGGGAATCGGAGAACACTGAAGCTTTCTTT. This gives the protein CSAIDRESENTEAFF.

This chain joins TRBV6-5 and TRBJ1-5; a possible D gene is TRBD1 (6 bases). V was clipped by 0 bases and J by 4 bases, with 7 bases between them. Germline-derived CDR1 and CDR2 are MNHEY and SVGAGI. This CDR3 has 14 amino acids. CDR3 sequence: CASSYSTGNQPQHF. Written as DNA, the CDR3 is TGTGCCAGCAGTTACTCCACAGGGAATCAGCCCCAGCATTTT.

V gene TRBV27 combines with J gene TRBJ2-7; 7 positions match TRBD2. The CDR3 has 15 residues. Germline loops: CDR1 MNHEY, CDR2 SMNVEV (reference sequence). Trimming removed 2 bases from V and 2 bases from J; junction bases left unmatched: 6. CDR3 loop: CASSLGWGGAYEQYF. For the CDR3, the DNA is TGTGCCAGCAGTTTAGGATGGGGGGGGGCCTACGAGCAGTACTTC.

The chain is built from TRBV29-1 and TRBJ2-4; the match to TRBD1 covers 7 bases. Germline values: CDR1 SQVTM, CDR2 ANQGSEA. Trimming removed 0 bases from V and 6 bases from J; junction bases left unmatched: 5. The CDR3 runs to 14 residues. The CDR3 sequence: CSVEDQTGLNIQYF. DNA for the CDR3: TGCAGCGTTGAAGACCAGACAGGGTTAAACATTCAGTACTTC.

V and J are TRBV4-1 and TRBJ2-7; the D is unclear. The CDR3 is made up of 15 amino acids. V was clipped by 0 bases and J by 2 bases, with 11 bases between them. Germline CDR1 reads MGHRA; CDR2 reads YSYEKL. DNA for the CDR3: TGCGCCAGCAGCCAAGATTTCACAGTTCCCTACGAGCAGTACTTC. Its protein product is CASSQDFTVPYEQYF.

This clonotype was detected only once. V gene TRBV7-9 combines with J gene TRBJ2-7; TRBD1 aligns across 8 bases. Trimming cost V 6 bases and J 2 bases; bases outside gene matches: 0. The germline gives CDR1 SEHNR, CDR2 FQNEAQ (reference sequence). The CDR3 sequence is 12 residues long. CDR3 protein: CASRTGAYEQYF. DNA for the CDR3: TGTGCCAGCAGGACAGGGGCCTACGAGCAGTACTTC.

This rearrangement joins TRBV9 to TRBJ2-7, with D perhaps TRBD1 (6 bases). The CDR3 covers 14 residues. Per the germline V gene, CDR1 is SGDLS and CDR2 is YYNGEE. Trimming took 3 bases from V and 5 from J, leaving 15 bases between them. The CDR3 reads CASSEGLQGNEQYF. CDR3 DNA: TGTGCCAGCAGCGAGGGATTACAGGGAAACGAGCAGTACTTC. Full variable domain (missing parts from reference TRBV9 and TRBJ2-7): DSGVTQTPKHLITATGQRVTLRCSPRSGDLSVYWYQQSLDQGLQFLIQYYNGEERAKGNILERFSAQQFPDLHSELNLSSLELGDSALYFCASSEGLQGNEQYFGPGTRLTVT.

The chain is built from TRBV13 and TRBJ2-7; 9 bases match TRBD1. There are 15 residues in the CDR3. The germline CDR1 and CDR2 sequences are PRHDT and FYEKMQ (reference sequence). J was trimmed by 3 bases and V by 5 bases; bases with no gene match: 8. Here the CDR3 DNA reads TGTGCCAGCAGCACGACGGGACAGGGCTTCTACGAGCAGTACTTC. This encodes CASSTTGQGFYEQYF.